A single T cell receptor (beta chain) is shown here with its context. Antigen: not known. The sample originates from a study of CXCR3-negative and CXCR3-positive naive CD8 T cells. Looked up from germline, CDR1 is MRHNA and CDR2 is SNTAGT. The CDR3 has 15 residues. The authors prepared UMI-labeled TRB cDNA libraries by 5' RACE. One entry per CDR3 protein, without DNA, is what TCRdb gives after re-calling the 5' RACE reads. Here the sample table reports 43,000 or so distinct CDR3 sequences. Study-level results: Diversity proved comparably high across both naive subsets and much lower in memory CD8+ cells. Naive subsets had comparable surface CD5; TCR strength was inferred from TRB CDR3 properties. TRB CDR3 hydrophobicity was greater in CXCR3-positive naive cells than in CXCR3-negative naive cells.

The sample was naive CXCR3- CD8+ T cells from blood. Stated subset: CD45RO-CCR7+CD27+CD95- naive CD8+ T cells lacking CXCR3 (TNR3-). The receptor was isolated from a human donor in good health. Some clones in this sample may be carry-over from other donors' samples. The V call is TRBV6-4, the J call TRBJ2-3; the D call from TCRdb, TRBD1, cannot be confirmed without DNA. The CDR3 protein is CASSDGTGGPDTQYF.